The clone carrying this T cell receptor (beta chain) was recorded once. This entry is derived from a study of blood T cell repertoires in COVID-19. Study-level information: Acute and convalescent COVID-19 specimens originated in the United States, Italy and Spain. Nucleic acid was either cDNA or gDNA, and it came from T cells, B-cell-depleted T cells, or PBMCs.

Under the authors' procedure: Amplification of reference gene primers was used by the study to estimate nucleated cell counts. Generated by immunoSEQ multiplex PCR, the TCRdb table keeps only in-frame clones and is missing some. D and trimming come from the DNA, and the V and J calls and clone size come from that table. Among around 100,000 clones listed, roughly 84% were seen once. Specimen: peripheral blood. The clonotype comes from a woman in her forties with acute or convalescent COVID-19.

For the CDR3, the DNA is TGTGCCGGCTCCCAGGGGGCCGGCATTCAGTACTTC. Amino acid sequence: CAGSQGAGIQYF. The rearrangement uses TRBV2 and TRBJ2-4; 8 nucleotides line up with TRBD1. The V gene end was trimmed by 11 bases and the J gene end by 9 bases; junction bases not matched to a gene: 9. The CDR3 is 12 amino acids. Germline V gene data show CDR1 as SNHLY and CDR2 as FYNNEI.